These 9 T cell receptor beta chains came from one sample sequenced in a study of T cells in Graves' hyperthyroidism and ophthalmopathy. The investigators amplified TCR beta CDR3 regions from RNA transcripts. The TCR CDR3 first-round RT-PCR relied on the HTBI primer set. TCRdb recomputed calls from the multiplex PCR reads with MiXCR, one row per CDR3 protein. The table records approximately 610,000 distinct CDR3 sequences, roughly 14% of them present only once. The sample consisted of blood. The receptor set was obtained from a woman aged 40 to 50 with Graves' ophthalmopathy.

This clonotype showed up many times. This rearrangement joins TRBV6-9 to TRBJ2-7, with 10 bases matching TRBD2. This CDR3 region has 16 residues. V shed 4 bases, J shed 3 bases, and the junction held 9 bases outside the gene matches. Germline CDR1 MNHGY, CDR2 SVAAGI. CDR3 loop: CASSCQSGRDFYEQYF. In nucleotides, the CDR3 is TGTGCCAGCAGTTGCCAGAGCGGGAGGGATTTCTACGAGCAGTACTTC.

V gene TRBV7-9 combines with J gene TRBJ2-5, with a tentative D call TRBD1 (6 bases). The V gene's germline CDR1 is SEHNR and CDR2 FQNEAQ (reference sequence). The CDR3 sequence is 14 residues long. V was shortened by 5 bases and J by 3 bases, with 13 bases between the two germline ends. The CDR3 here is CASSLGTLEETQYF. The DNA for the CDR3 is TGTGCCAGCAGCCTCGGGACATTAGAAGAGACCCAGTACTTC.

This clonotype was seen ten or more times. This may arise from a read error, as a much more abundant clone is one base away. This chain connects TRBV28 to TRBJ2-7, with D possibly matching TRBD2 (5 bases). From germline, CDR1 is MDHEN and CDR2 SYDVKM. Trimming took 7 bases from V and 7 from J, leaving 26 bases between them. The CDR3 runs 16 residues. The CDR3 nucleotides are TGTGCCAGCACAATATCGAGGGCCCGGGTGATCGTGGAGCAGTACTTC. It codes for CASTISRARVIVEQYF.

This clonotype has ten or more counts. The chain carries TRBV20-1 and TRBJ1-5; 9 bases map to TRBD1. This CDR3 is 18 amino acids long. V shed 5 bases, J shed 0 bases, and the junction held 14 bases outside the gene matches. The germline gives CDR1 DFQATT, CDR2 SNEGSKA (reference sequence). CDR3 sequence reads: CSAPRPGQGSYSNQPQHF. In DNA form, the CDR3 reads TGCAGTGCTCCAAGACCGGGACAGGGTTCCTATAGCAATCAGCCCCAGCATTTT.

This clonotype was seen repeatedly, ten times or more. The CDR3 DNA is TGTGCCAGCAGTGAACAGGGAAACACCATATATTTT. Protein sequence: CASSEQGNTIYF. This chain links TRBV2 with TRBJ1-3; D unresolved. This CDR3 has 12 residues. Trimming removed 2 bases from V and 4 bases from J, with 3 bases in between. Per germline, CDR1 SNHLY and CDR2 FYNNEI.

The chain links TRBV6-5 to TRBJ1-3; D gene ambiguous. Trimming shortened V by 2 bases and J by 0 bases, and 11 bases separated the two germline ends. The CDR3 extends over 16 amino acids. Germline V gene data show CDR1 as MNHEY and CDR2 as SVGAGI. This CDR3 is CASSYDFFLSGNTIYF. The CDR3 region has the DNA TGTGCCAGCAGTTACGATTTCTTTCTCTCTGGAAACACCATATATTTT.

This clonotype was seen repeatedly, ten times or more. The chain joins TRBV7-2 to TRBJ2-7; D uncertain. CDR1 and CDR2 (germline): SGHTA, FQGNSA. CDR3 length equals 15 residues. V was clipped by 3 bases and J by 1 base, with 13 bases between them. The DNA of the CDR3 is TGTGCCAGCAGCTTTTCCATAGCTGGTTCCTACGAGCAGTACTTC. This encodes CASSFSIAGSYEQYF.

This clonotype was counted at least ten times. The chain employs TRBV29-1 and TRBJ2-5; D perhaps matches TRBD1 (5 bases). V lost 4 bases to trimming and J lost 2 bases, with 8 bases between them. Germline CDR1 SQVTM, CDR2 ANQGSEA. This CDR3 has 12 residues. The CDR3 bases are TGCAGCGTTGGGGGCCTTCAAGAGACCCAGTACTTC. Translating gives CSVGGLQETQYF.

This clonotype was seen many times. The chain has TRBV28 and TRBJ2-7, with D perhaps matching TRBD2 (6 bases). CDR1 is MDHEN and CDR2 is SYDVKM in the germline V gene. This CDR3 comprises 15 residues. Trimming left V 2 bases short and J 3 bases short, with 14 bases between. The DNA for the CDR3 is TGTGCCAGCAGTTTAACCCCGGGGAGGAACTACGAGCAGTACTTC. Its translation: CASSLTPGRNYEQYF.